The 4 T cell receptor beta chains below come from one sample, sequenced in a study of CD8 T cell repertoires and HIV-1 epitope variants. These receptors' antigens are unknown. Sequencing used immunoSEQ multiplex PCR; TCRdb keeps in-frame clones, though not all of them. The repertoire holds about 4,000 clones, with 68% as singletons. Sequencing was performed on cultured CD8+ T cells derived from PBMCs. Source of these receptors: a male donor with HIV.

This clone has just a few counts. In DNA form, the CDR3 reads TGTGCCATCAGTGATATCGGGGGTCCCCACGAGCAGTACTTC. Translated, it gives CAISDIGGPHEQYF. J is TRBJ2-7 and V is TRBV10-3; D might be TRBD2 (6 bases). CDR1 is ENHRY and CDR2 is SYGVKD in the germline V gene. V dropped 3 bases and J dropped 5 bases, with 14 bases sitting between them. The CDR3 has 14 amino acids.

The V gene is TRBV7-7, the J gene TRBJ2-1; 8 positions agree with TRBD1. Trimming cost V 3 bases and J 6 bases; bases outside gene matches: 7. This CDR3 has 15 amino acids. Germline loops: CDR1 SSHAT, CDR2 FNYEAQ (reference sequence). CDR3 sequence: CASSLGTGTGNEQFF. The DNA for the CDR3 is TGTGCCAGCAGCTTGGGCACCGGGACAGGCAATGAGCAGTTCTTC.

This chain connects TRBV27 to TRBJ2-7; D ambiguous. The CDR3 length is 13 residues. Germline V gene lookup returns CDR1 MNHEY and CDR2 SMNVEV (reference sequence). V shed 3 bases and J shed 4 bases, with 10 bases lying between them. CDR3 sequence reads: CASSFTGSYEQYF. Here the CDR3 DNA reads TGTGCCAGCAGTTTTACGGGTTCGTACGAGCAGTACTTC.

This clone was counted only a few times. The CDR3 spells CASSVELREQYF. The DNA of the CDR3 is TGTGCCAGCAGCGTAGAGTTGAGGGAGCAGTACTTC. The chain recombines TRBV7-9 with TRBJ2-7; no clear D gene. Per the germline V gene, CDR1 is SEHNR and CDR2 is FQNEAQ (reference sequence). CDR3 length: 12 residues. Trimming shortened V by 5 bases and J by 7 bases, and 12 bases separated the two germline ends.